The rows below give T cell receptor beta chains drawn from one sample of a study of blood T cell repertoires in COVID-19. Clones were sequenced by immunoSEQ multiplex PCR, and TCRdb holds only the in-frame ones, with some missing. Seen here are about 260,000 clones, 86% observed once, and the top ten hold around 2.1%. Sample: PBMCs or T cells enriched from blood (not recorded which). All receptors derive from a woman in her fifties or sixties who had recovered from COVID-19. Both conserved end residues are part of each CDR3. D genes are given only for firm matches. The listing skips clone size in some rows; elsewhere it reads once, few, many or a size class.

TGTGCCAGCAGCCCCTCAGGGGGGGGGACTAGTGCCTATTTT | CASSPSGGGTSAYF | NA | TRBJ2-3 | TRBV27 | NA
TGTGCCAGCTCACCGGAATTAGCGGGAGTTGGCTACGAGCAGTACTTC | CASSPELAGVGYEQYF | NA | TRBJ2-7 | TRBV18 | TRBD2
TGTGCCAGCAGAAGCGGGGGAGAGACCCAGTACTTC | CASRSGGETQYF | NA | TRBJ2-5 | TRBV27 | TRBD2
TGTGCCAGCAGTGATTCCCGGGGAGCGGACTACAATGAGCAGTTCTTC | CASSDSRGADYNEQFF | NA | TRBJ2-1 | TRBV6-1 | NA
TGCAGCGTTGACGAGGGACTAGCGGGTAGAAGCTCCTACAATGAGCAGTTCTTC | CSVDEGLAGRSSYNEQFF | NA | TRBJ2-1 | TRBV29-1 | TRBD2
TGTGCCAGCTCACCATGGAGCGGGACACTGAACACTGAAGCTTTCTTT | CASSPWSGTLNTEAFF | NA | TRBJ1-1 | TRBV18 | NA
TGTGCCAGCAGCGTAGACCCATCAGGGGTTAATGAAAAACTGTTTTTT | CASSVDPSGVNEKLFF | NA | TRBJ1-4 | TRBV9 | NA
TGTGCCAGCAGCCAAGTAGGCGGAACCGGGGAGCTGTTTTTT | CASSQVGGTGELFF | NA | TRBJ2-2 | TRBV3-1/TRBV3-2 | NA
TGCGCCAGCAGCCAATTGACAGCTAACTATGGCTACACCTTC | CASSQLTANYGYTF | NA | TRBJ1-2 | TRBV4-1 | NA
TGTGCCAGCTCACCTACGACAGGGGGGGTGGGCACTGAAGCTTTCTTT | CASSPTTGGVGTEAFF | NA | TRBJ1-1 | TRBV18 | TRBD1
TGTGCCAGCAGCTTATCCCCTCTTAGCTTAGGCGGGAGCACAGATACGCAGTATTTT | CASSLSPLSLGGSTDTQYF | NA | TRBJ2-3 | TRBV7-3 | NA
TGTGCCAGTTCGGACAGGAAGGCATCCTACGAGCAGTACTTC | CASSDRKASYEQYF | NA | TRBJ2-7 | TRBV19 | TRBD1
TGTGCCAGCAGCCCTCTCGACAGGATGAACACTGAAGCTTTCTTT | CASSPLDRMNTEAFF | NA | TRBJ1-1 | TRBV5-4 | NA
TGCAGCGTTTGGACTAGCGGACCCAGCTCCTACGAGCAGTACTTC | CSVWTSGPSSYEQYF | NA | TRBJ2-7 | TRBV29-1 | TRBD2
TGTGCCAGCAGCGTAGGGGCAGGGGGCTACAATGAGCAGTTCTTC | CASSVGAGGYNEQFF | NA | TRBJ2-1 | TRBV9 | TRBD1
TGCGCCAGCAGCTTGGGTCAGGGGGCAGATACGCAGTATTTT | CASSLGQGADTQYF | NA | TRBJ2-3 | TRBV5-1 | TRBD1
TGTGCCAGCAGCCCCGTCCAGACTAGCGGGGGACCCTCGGGCGATGAGCAGTTCTTC | CASSPVQTSGGPSGDEQFF | NA | TRBJ2-1 | TRBV27 | TRBD2
TGTGCCAGCAGCCAAAAATATGCACAGAACACTGAAGCTTTCTTT | CASSQKYAQNTEAFF | few | TRBJ1-1 | TRBV7-6 | NA
TGTGCCAGCACCTCCCTGGGCCAACCCTCCTACGAGCAGTACTTC | CASTSLGQPSYEQYF | NA | TRBJ2-7 | TRBV2 | NA
TGTGCCAGCAGTCTCGGGACACCTGGAAACACCATATATTTT | CASSLGTPGNTIYF | NA | TRBJ1-3 | TRBV27 | NA
TGTGCCAGCAGCTTAGAAAACAGGGGAGCCTCGCAGTATTTT | CASSLENRGASQYF | NA | TRBJ2-3 | TRBV13 | TRBD1
TGTGCCAGCAGTGGCGGAGGGGTTTCAGGAAACACCATATATTTT | CASSGGGVSGNTIYF | NA | TRBJ1-3 | TRBV28 | NA
TGTGCCAGCAGCCCGAGGGTCTCCAATGAGCAGTTCTTC | CASSPRVSNEQFF | NA | TRBJ2-1 | TRBV7-3 | NA
TGCGCCAGCAGCTACAAGGTACAGAAAAGACCTGAAGCTTTCTTT | CASSYKVQKRPEAFF | NA | TRBJ1-1 | TRBV4-1 | NA
TGCAGCGTTTGGCTAGCGGGAACTGAAAGTAGGAATGAGCAGTTCTTC | CSVWLAGTESRNEQFF | NA | TRBJ2-1 | TRBV29-1 | TRBD2
TGCAGCCAGGACATACTCGGGACTGAAGCTTTCTTT | CSQDILGTEAFF | NA | TRBJ1-1 | TRBV29-1 | NA
TGTGCCAGCAGCTTAGCAGGGACTACTGGGGCCAACGTCCTGACTTTC | CASSLAGTTGANVLTF | NA | TRBJ2-6 | TRBV7-2 | TRBD2
TGTGCCAGCCGCAAGGGCGGGAGCACAGATACGCAGTATTTT | CASRKGGSTDTQYF | NA | TRBJ2-3 | TRBV28 | NA
TGTGCCAGCAGCTCGGGACAGACCTATGGCTACACCTTC | CASSSGQTYGYTF | few | TRBJ1-2 | TRBV7-2 | TRBD1
TGTGCCAGCTCACCTATAACAGGGGGCAGCGATGGCTACACCTTC | CASSPITGGSDGYTF | NA | TRBJ1-2 | TRBV18 | TRBD1
TGTGCCAGCAGCAACAGGGGCTACACAGATACGCAGTATTTT | CASSNRGYTDTQYF | NA | TRBJ2-3 | TRBV7-3 | TRBD1
TGTGCCAGCAGCCTACCCCCCATTAATGAGCAGTTCTTC | CASSLPPINEQFF | NA | TRBJ2-1 | TRBV28 | NA